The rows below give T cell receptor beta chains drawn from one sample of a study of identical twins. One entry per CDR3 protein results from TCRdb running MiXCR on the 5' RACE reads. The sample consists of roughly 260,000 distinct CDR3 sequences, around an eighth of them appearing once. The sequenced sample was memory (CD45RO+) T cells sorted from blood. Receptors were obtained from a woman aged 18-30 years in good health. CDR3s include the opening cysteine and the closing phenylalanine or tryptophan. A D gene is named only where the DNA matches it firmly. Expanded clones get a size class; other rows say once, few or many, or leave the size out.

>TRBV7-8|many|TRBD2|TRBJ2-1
TGTGCCAGCAGCCGCAGACTAGCGGGAATCTACAATGAGCAGTTCTTC
CASSRRLAGIYNEQFF
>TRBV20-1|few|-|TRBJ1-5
TGCAGTGCTAGCGTCCCCGGGCAGCCCCAGCATTTT
CSASVPGQPQHF
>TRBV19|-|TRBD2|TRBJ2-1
TGTGCCAGTAGTACTGACCCCGGACTAGCGGGAGTAGTGAATGAGCAGTTCTTC
CASSTDPGLAGVVNEQFF
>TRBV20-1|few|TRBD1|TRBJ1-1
TGCAGTGCCCCAGGACAGGGACCTTTCGAAGCTTTCTTT
CSAPGQGPFEAFF
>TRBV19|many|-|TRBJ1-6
TGTGCCAGGGCCATCGGAGATAATTCACCCCTCCACTTT
CARAIGDNSPLHF
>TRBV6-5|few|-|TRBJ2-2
TGTGCCAGCAGTTACGTCCCCCCCGGGGAGCTGTTTTTT
CASSYVPPGELFF
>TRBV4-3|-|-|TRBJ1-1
TGCGCCAGCAGCCAAGCCCGATCTAACACTGAAGCTTTCTTT
CASSQARSNTEAFF
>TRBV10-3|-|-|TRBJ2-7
TGTGCCATCGGGCATACAGGGACCTACGAGCAGTACTTC
CAIGHTGTYEQYF
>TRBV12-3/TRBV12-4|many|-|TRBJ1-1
TGTGCCAGCAGTTTGAACGGGGCCACTGAAGCTTTCTTT
CASSLNGATEAFF
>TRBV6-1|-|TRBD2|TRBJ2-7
TGTGCCAGCAGCGGACCGGGACTAGCGGCCTACGAGCAGTACTTC
CASSGPGLAAYEQYF
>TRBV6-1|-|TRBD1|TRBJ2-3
TGTGCCAGCAGGTCAGGCGCACAGGGGACAGATACGCAGTATTTT
CASRSGAQGTDTQYF
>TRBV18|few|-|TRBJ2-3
TGTGCCAGCTCACCACCCAATCCTTCCGATACGCAGTATTTT
CASSPPNPSDTQYF
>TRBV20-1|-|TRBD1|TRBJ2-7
TGCAGTGCTTTAGACAGGGGGCGGTACGAGCAGTACTTC
CSALDRGRYEQYF
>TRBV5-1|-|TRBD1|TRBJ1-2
TGCGCCAGCAGCCGGGACAGGGTGGATGGCTACACCTTC
CASSRDRVDGYTF
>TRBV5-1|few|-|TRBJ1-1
TGCGCCAGCAGCTTGGAAGCAGGAAGAAGGGGGAATTTCTTT
CASSLEAGRRGNFF
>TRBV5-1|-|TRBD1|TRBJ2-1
TGCGCCAGCAGCCGGGACAGGGGCGTAGGGAATGAGCAGTTCTTC
CASSRDRGVGNEQFF
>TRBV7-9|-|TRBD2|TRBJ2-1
TGTGCCAGCAGCTTAGGACTAGCGGAAAATGAGCAGTTCTTC
CASSLGLAENEQFF
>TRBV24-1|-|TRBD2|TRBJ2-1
TGTGCCACCAGTCACACTAGCGGGAGTTTGAATGAGCAGTTCTTC
CATSHTSGSLNEQFF
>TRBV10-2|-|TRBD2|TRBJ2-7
TGCGCCAGCAGTGAACCTAGCGGGAGGGCCACCGAGCAGTACTTC
CASSEPSGRATEQYF
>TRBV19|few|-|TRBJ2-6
TGTGCCAGTGGGAGAAGTTCCTCTGGGGCCAACGTCCTGACTTTC
CASGRSSSGANVLTF
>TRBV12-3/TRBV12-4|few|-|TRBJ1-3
TGTGCCAGCAGCGAGACAGGAACCAGAAACACCATATATTTT
CASSETGTRNTIYF
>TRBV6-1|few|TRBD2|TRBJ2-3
TGTGCCAGCAGGTCACATAGCGGGAGCCGCACAGATACGCAGTATTTT
CASRSHSGSRTDTQYF
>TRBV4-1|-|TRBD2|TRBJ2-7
TGCGCCAGCAGCCGGGGACTAGCGGGGCCCAGGGAGCAGTACTTC
CASSRGLAGPREQYF
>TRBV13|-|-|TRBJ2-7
TGTGCCAGCAGCGAAATTCAATGGGACAAGAACTACGAGCAGTACTTC
CASSEIQWDKNYEQYF
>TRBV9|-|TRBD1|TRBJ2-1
TGTGCCAGCAGCGCCGGGACAGGGGAGGGGAATGAGCAGTTCTTC
CASSAGTGEGNEQFF
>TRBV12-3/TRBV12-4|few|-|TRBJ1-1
TGTGCCAGCAGTTTGTTACAGGGGAACACTGAAGCTTTCTTT
CASSLLQGNTEAFF
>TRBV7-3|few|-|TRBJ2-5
TGTGCCAGCAGCTTAACCGGGACTCTACAAGAGACCCAGTACTTC
CASSLTGTLQETQYF
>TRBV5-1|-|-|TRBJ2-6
TGCGCCAGCAGCCCGGGGGCAATAACTGGGGCCAACGTCCTGACTTTC
CASSPGAITGANVLTF
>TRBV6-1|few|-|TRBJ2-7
TGTGCCAGCAGTCCTGCCGGGACGGGTGCACTCGAGCAGTACTTC
CASSPAGTGALEQYF
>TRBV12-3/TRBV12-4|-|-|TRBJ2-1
TGTGCCAGCAGAACAGGGTTGGGTCATGAGCAGTTCTTC
CASRTGLGHEQFF
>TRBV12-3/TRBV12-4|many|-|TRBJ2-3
TGTGCCAGCAGTTTAGCGCTAACCGGGGATACGCAGTATTTT
CASSLALTGDTQYF
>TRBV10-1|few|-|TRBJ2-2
TGCGCCAGCGGAGGTCATGGAGATATCACCGGGGAGCTGTTTTTT
CASGGHGDITGELFF
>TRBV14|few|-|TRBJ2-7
TGTGCCAGCAGCCAGTCTAGTTCTCACGAGCAGTACTTC
CASSQSSSHEQYF
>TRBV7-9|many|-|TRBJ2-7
TGTGCCAGCAGTTTGACCGTCTACGAGCAGTACTTC
CASSLTVYEQYF
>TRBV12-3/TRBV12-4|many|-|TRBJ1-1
TGTGCCAGCCTAAGGGGGGAGAACACTGAAGCTTTCTTT
CASLRGENTEAFF
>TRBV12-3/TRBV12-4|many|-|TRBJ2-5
TGTGCCAGCAGTAAAGGAGTAGAGACCCAGTACTTC
CASSKGVETQYF
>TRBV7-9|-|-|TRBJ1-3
TGTGCCAGCAGCTTGGTCGCGGCCCTTGCTGGAAACACCATATATTTT
CASSLVAALAGNTIYF
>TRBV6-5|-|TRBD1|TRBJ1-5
TGTGCCAGCAGTTACGGGGACAGGGGGCCCCAGCATTTT
CASSYGDRGPQHF
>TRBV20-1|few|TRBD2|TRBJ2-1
TGCAGTGCCCCGGGGCTAGCGGGCCTCTTTAGCTCCTACAATGAGCAGTTCTTC
CSAPGLAGLFSSYNEQFF
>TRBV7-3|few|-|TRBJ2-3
TGTGCCAGCAGCAAGGACTATTCAGATACGCAGTATTTT
CASSKDYSDTQYF
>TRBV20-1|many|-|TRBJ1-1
TGCAGTGCTCTCCCCCATGAAGCTTTCTTT
CSALPHEAFF
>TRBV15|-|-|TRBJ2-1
TGTGCCACCAGCAGGGGCTTAAACACCCTCTTC
CATSRGLNTLF
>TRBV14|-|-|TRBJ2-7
TGTGCCAGCAGCCCGCGACAGATAGCCTACGAGCAGTACTTC
CASSPRQIAYEQYF
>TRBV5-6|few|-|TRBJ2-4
TGTGCCAGCAGCGGAGGTTGGGACGGAGCCAAAAACATTCAGTACTTC
CASSGGWDGAKNIQYF
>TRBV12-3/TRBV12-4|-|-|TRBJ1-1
TGTGCCAGCAGTTTAAGGGGTGGTAGGACTGAAGCTTTCTTT
CASSLRGGRTEAFF
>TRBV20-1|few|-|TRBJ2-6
TGCAGTGCTGGCCGGGGGGCCAGCTCTGGGGCCAACGTCCTGACTTTC
CSAGRGASSGANVLTF
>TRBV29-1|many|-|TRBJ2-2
TGCAGCGTTTTCACTAGCTTGAACACCGGGGAGCTGTTTTTT
CSVFTSLNTGELFF
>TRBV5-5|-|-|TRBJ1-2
TGTGCCAGCAGCTTGCAGGTTTTGCAGGGTTCGGGCGGCTACACCTTC
CASSLQVLQGSGGYTF
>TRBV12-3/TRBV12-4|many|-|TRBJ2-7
TGTGCCAGCAACCCCTTCGGCCTCTCCTACGAGCAGTACTTC
CASNPFGLSYEQYF
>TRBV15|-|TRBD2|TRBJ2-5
TGTGCCACCAGCAGAATGGACGGGAGGGAGACCCAGTACTTC
CATSRMDGRETQYF
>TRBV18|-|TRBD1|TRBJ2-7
TGTGCCAGCTCACTGGGACAGGGGACCTACGAGCAGTACTTC
CASSLGQGTYEQYF
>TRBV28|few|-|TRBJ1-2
TGTGCCAGCAACATACAGGGATATGGCTACACCTTC
CASNIQGYGYTF
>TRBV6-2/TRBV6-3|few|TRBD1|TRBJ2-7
TGTGCCAGCAGCTCCGCCGGGACAGGGGCCTCCTACGAGCAGTACTTC
CASSSAGTGASYEQYF
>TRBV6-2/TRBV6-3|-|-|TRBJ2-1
TGTGCCAGCAGTTACCCGTCCGAGACGGGTGAGCAGTTCTTC
CASSYPSETGEQFF
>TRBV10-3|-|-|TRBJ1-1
TGTGCCTCCAGAGGGGTTGTGGGCACTGAAGCTTTCTTT
CASRGVVGTEAFF
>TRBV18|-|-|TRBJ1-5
TGTGCCAGCTCATGGGGGGCCGGTAGCAATCAGCCCCAGCATTTT
CASSWGAGSNQPQHF
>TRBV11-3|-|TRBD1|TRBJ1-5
TGTGCCAGCAGCTTTTCGGGACAGAATCAGCCCCAGCATTTT
CASSFSGQNQPQHF